One sample yielded the 25 T cell receptor beta chains listed below, sequenced in a study of T-cell memory formation after mild COVID-19. TCRdb processed the 5' RACE reads anew with MiXCR; each CDR3 protein has one entry. The sample yields around 340,000 distinct CDR3 sequences, 10% to 15% seen once. The sample was PBMCs or a T cell subset sorted from them (not recorded which). These receptors all come from a man aged 18 to 29 who had mild COVID-19 (a few samples of this study predate the infection). Cell type and time point are not known.

This clonotype was seen ten or more times. The chain is built from TRBV7-2 and TRBJ2-2, with 8 bases aligning to TRBD2. The V segment lost 5 bases and the J segment 3 bases; nucleotides outside the gene matches: 5. The CDR3 covers 15 residues. CDR1 is SGHTA and CDR2 is FQGNSA in the germline V gene. CDR3 DNA: TGTGCCAGCAGCCAACGTAGCGGGGACACCGGGGAGCTGTTTTTT. The encoded protein is CASSQRSGDTGELFF.

In this sample, this clonotype turned up a few times. This chain joins TRBV7-9 and TRBJ1-1; 8 bases are a match to TRBD1. Trimming cost V 8 bases and J 0 bases; bases outside gene matches: 5. The CDR3 loop spans 14 amino acids. Germline CDR1 is SEHNR and CDR2 is FQNEAQ (reference sequence). CDR3 DNA sequence: TGTGCCAGCTTTGGGGACAGGTTGAACACTGAAGCTTTCTTT. It yields the protein CASFGDRLNTEAFF.

The rearrangement uses TRBV5-1 and TRBJ1-2, with a tentative D call TRBD1 (6 bases). CDR3 size: 16 residues. The germline V gene encodes CDR1 SGHRS and CDR2 YFSETQ. Trimming took 0 bases from V and 6 from J, leaving 18 bases between them. CDR3 nucleotides: TGCGCCAGCAGCTTGGGGGGGGCCCTCGGGGCGGATGGCTACACCTTC. It specifies CASSLGGALGADGYTF.

A few counts support this clonotype. The CDR3 DNA follows: TGTGCCAGCAGCCCCCGGGGGCCAAGGGAAGGAGATACGCAGTATTTT. Residues: CASSPRGPREGDTQYF. V usage is TRBV9 and J usage is TRBJ2-3; either TRBD1 or TRBD2 may fit D (6 bases each). Trimming took 4 bases from V and 5 from J, leaving 20 bases between them. The V gene's germline CDR1 is SGDLS and CDR2 YYNGEE. The length of the CDR3 is 16 residues.

This clonotype was detected a few times. The V gene is TRBV4-3, the J gene TRBJ1-1; maybe TRBD1 (5 bases). V lost 0 bases to trimming and J lost 9 bases, with 11 bases between them. This CDR3 is built from 13 residues. Germline V lookup: CDR1 LGHNA, CDR2 YSLEER. The CDR3 reads CASSQDRGLQAFF. CDR3 in DNA: TGCGCCAGCAGCCAAGATCGGGGCCTGCAAGCTTTCTTT.

This chain joins TRBV20-1 and TRBJ1-5, with D possibly being TRBD1 (6 bases). Germline V gene lookup returns CDR1 DFQATT and CDR2 SNEGSKA (reference sequence). Trimming took off 1 base at V and 6 bases at J, with 10 bases between the two ends. This CDR3 region has 13 residues. CDR3 region: CSARGQGSQPQHF. The CDR3 DNA reads TGCAGTGCTAGAGGGCAGGGGAGTCAGCCCCAGCATTTT.

The gene calls are TRBV9 and TRBJ2-1, with D hard to call. V dropped 2 bases and J dropped 2 bases, with 11 bases sitting between them. Germline V lookup: CDR1 SGDLS, CDR2 YYNGEE. The CDR3 totals 15 residues. Here the CDR3 reads CASSVSTLAYNEQFF. Written as DNA, the CDR3 is TGTGCCAGCAGCGTTTCCACTTTGGCCTACAATGAGCAGTTCTTC.

The table lists this clonotype with a few counts. The J gene is TRBJ2-2, the V gene TRBV7-2, with 11 bases aligning to TRBD2. CDR1 is SGHTA, CDR2 FQGNSA, per germline. The CDR3 loop spans 15 amino acids. Losses at the gene ends were 6 bases for V and 7 bases for J; bases not matched to a gene: 7. The CDR3 sequence: CASRIAGTSGGELFF. Here the CDR3 DNA reads TGTGCCAGCAGGATAGCCGGGACTAGCGGCGGGGAGCTGTTTTTT.

The CDR3 DNA follows: TGTGCCAGCAGTGAAGGGGGACAAAGGAACACCATATATTTT. It encodes CASSEGGQRNTIYF. This chain connects TRBV6-1 to TRBJ1-3, with D perhaps TRBD1 (6 bases). This CDR3 contains 14 residues. CDR1 is MNHNS, CDR2 SASEGT, per germline. V was cut by 1 base and J by 7 bases, with 11 bases left in between.

The rearrangement uses TRBV7-9 and TRBJ2-2; D possibly matches TRBD1 or TRBD2 (5 bases each). Trimming took off 4 bases at V and 6 bases at J, with 9 bases between the two ends. Germline CDR1 and CDR2: SEHNR and FQNEAQ (reference sequence). The CDR3 totals 13 residues. The CDR3 coding sequence is TGTGCCAGCAGCTCTGAGGGGCCCGGGGAGCTGTTTTTT. Translation: CASSSEGPGELFF.

CDR3 DNA sequence: TGCAGTGCTCGCACCGGGACTAGTCCTTTCACAGATACGCAGTATTTT. This translates into CSARTGTSPFTDTQYF. J is TRBJ2-3 and V is TRBV20-1; 8 nucleotides agree with TRBD2. Germline CDR1 is DFQATT and CDR2 is SNEGSKA (reference sequence). The length of the CDR3 is 16 residues. V dropped 5 bases and J dropped 2; count of bases not matched to a gene: 12.

This clonotype was seen at least ten times. The chain uses TRBV29-1 and TRBJ1-1; D remains ambiguous. The CDR3 is 13 amino acids. Trimming pared 5 bases from V and 0 bases from J, leaving 10 bases between. CDR1 is SQVTM and CDR2 is ANQGSEA in the germline V gene. The CDR3 is CSVQDSMNTEAFF. The CDR3, as DNA: TGCAGCGTTCAGGACTCCATGAACACTGAAGCTTTCTTT.

The table lists this clonotype with a few counts. The chain employs TRBV2 and TRBJ2-1; 9 nucleotides match TRBD2. Germline V CDR1 and CDR2: SNHLY, FYNNEI. The V gene end was trimmed by 11 bases and the J gene end by 4 bases; junction bases not matched to a gene: 9. The CDR3 runs to 14 residues. The chain's CDR3 is CAVRGLAGYNEQFF. The CDR3 DNA sequence: TGTGCCGTTAGGGGGCTAGCGGGGTACAATGAGCAGTTCTTC. Looking up the rest from reference TRBV2 and TRBJ2-1 gives the full variable domain: EPEVTQTPSHQVTQMGQEVILRCVPISNHLYFYWYRQILGQKVEFLVSFYNNEISEKSEIFDDQFSVERPDGSNFTLKIRSTKLEDSAMYFCAVRGLAGYNEQFFGPGTRLTVL.

This clonotype was seen only a few times. An end of the junction does not agree with germline; a read error may underlie this. The rearrangement joins TRBV2 to TRBJ1-1, with 7 bases identical to TRBD1. In germline, CDR1 is SNHLY, CDR2 FYNNEI. The CDR3 is 12 amino acids. The DNA of the CDR3 is TGTGCCAGCAGATTGACAGGGTCTGAATCTTTCTTT. Its translation: CASRLTGSESFF.

This rearrangement joins TRBV2 to TRBJ1-5; 7 bases fit TRBD1. The J segment lost 2 bases and the V segment lost 2 bases, leaving 6 bases of the junction unmatched. Germline V gene lookup returns CDR1 SNHLY and CDR2 FYNNEI. The CDR3 loop spans 16 amino acids. The CDR3 coding sequence is TGTGCCAGCAGTGAAATAAGGGGGCTTGGCAATCAGCCCCAGCATTTT. It yields the protein CASSEIRGLGNQPQHF.

The chain uses TRBV5-1 and TRBJ2-5, with D possibly TRBD2 on 5 matching bases. Trimming cost V 0 bases and J 0 bases, with 6 bases left between them. CDR1 and CDR2 (germline): SGHRS, YFSETQ. This CDR3 contains 14 residues. The CDR3: CASSLVANQETQYF. CDR3 bases: TGCGCCAGCAGCTTGGTAGCGAACCAAGAGACCCAGTACTTC. The full variable domain, rest sourced from reference TRBV5-1 and TRBJ2-5, is KAGVTQTPRYLIKTRGQQVTLSCSPISGHRSVSWYQQTPGQGLQFLFEYFSETQRNKGNFPGRFSGRQFSNSRSEMNVSTLELGDSALYLCASSLVANQETQYFGPGTRLLVL.

This sequence joins TRBV5-1 and TRBJ2-7, with 8 positions matching TRBD1. With 6 bases clipped from V and 5 bases from J, the junction kept 7 bases outside the gene matches. The CDR3 contains 13 residues. Germline loops: CDR1 SGHRS, CDR2 YFSETQ. The DNA of the CDR3 is TGCGCCAGCAATAGACAGGGGAACAACGAGCAGTACTTC. It codes for CASNRQGNNEQYF. The full variable domain, completed using reference TRBV5-1 and TRBJ2-7, is KAGVTQTPRYLIKTRGQQVTLSCSPISGHRSVSWYQQTPGQGLQFLFEYFSETQRNKGNFPGRFSGRQFSNSRSEMNVSTLELGDSALYLCASNRQGNNEQYFGPGTRLTVT.

This clonotype was observed a few times. The J gene is TRBJ2-1, the V gene TRBV5-1, with 11 positions matching TRBD2. This CDR3 spans 15 amino acids. After removal of 4 bases from V and 7 bases from J, the junction contained 7 bases not matched to a gene. Germline-derived CDR1 and CDR2 are SGHRS and YFSETQ. DNA for the CDR3: TGCGCCAGCAGCGGGTCTAGCGGGGGGTTGAATGAGCAGTTCTTC. Amino acids: CASSGSSGGLNEQFF.

This clonotype has more than one count but fewer than ten. The chain links TRBV24-1 to TRBJ2-5; D is possibly TRBD2 (5 bases). This CDR3 spans 16 amino acids. V was shortened by 3 bases and J by 3 bases, with 16 bases between the two germline ends. Per the germline V gene, CDR1 is KGHDR and CDR2 is SFDVKD. The CDR3 region has the DNA TGTGCCACCAGTGATCTTGTCGCGGGCGCTGAAGAGACCCAGTACTTC. Translated: CATSDLVAGAEETQYF.

A note on this clonotype: The junction shows a germline mismatch at one end, possibly a read error. The gene calls are TRBV7-8 and TRBJ2-5; weak D call: TRBD1 (6 bases). Germline-derived CDR1 and CDR2 are SGHVS and FQNEAQ. This CDR3 has 13 amino acids. The CDR3 loop reads CASSPGVGEIQYF. CDR3 sequence (DNA): TGTGCCAGCAGCCCAGGGGTAGGAGAGATCCAGTACTTC.

The chain recombines TRBV6-1 with TRBJ1-2; unclear D gene. This CDR3 comprises 13 residues. Trimming shortened V by 11 bases and J by 4 bases, and 17 bases separated the two germline ends. CDR1 is MNHNS, CDR2 SASEGT, per germline. CDR3 sequence: CAGRAAARYGYTF. The CDR3 nucleotides are TGTGCCGGACGGGCTGCGGCTCGCTATGGCTACACCTTC.

The rearrangement uses TRBV7-3 and TRBJ2-5; D gene uncertain. From germline, CDR1 is SGHTA and CDR2 FQGTGA. This CDR3 spans 9 amino acids. The V end was cut by 8 bases, the J end by 8 bases, with 6 bases between. For the CDR3, the DNA is TGTGCCAGCGGGGTAACCCAGTACTTC. Protein: CASGVTQYF.

The rearrangement joins TRBV3-1 to TRBJ2-5; TRBD2 agrees at 10 bases. Germline loops: CDR1 LGHDT, CDR2 YNNKEL (reference sequence). J lost 5 bases, V lost 0 bases, and 6 bases had no gene match. The CDR3 extends over 16 amino acids. The CDR3 DNA reads as TGTGCCAGCAGCCAAGAACAGCGGGGGGGCGTTGAGACCCAGTACTTC. Translation gives CASSQEQRGGVETQYF.

This clonotype was counted only a few times. The V call is TRBV20-1, the J call TRBJ1-4; unclear D gene. CDR1 and CDR2 from the germline V gene are DFQATT and SNEGSKA (reference sequence). Trimming shortened V by 0 bases and J by 5 bases, and 10 bases separated the two germline ends. This CDR3 is built from 14 residues. The CDR3 loop reads CSARDRRSNEKLFF. The CDR3 nucleotides read TGCAGTGCTAGAGATCGTAGGAGCAATGAAAAACTGTTTTTT.

This clonotype has just a few counts. The chain couples TRBV27 to TRBJ2-1; D is perhaps TRBD1 (5 bases). Trimming took off 4 bases at V and 5 bases at J, with 21 bases between the two ends. The CDR3 loop spans 17 amino acids. Germline-derived CDR1 and CDR2 are MNHEY and SMNVEV (reference sequence). The CDR3 sequence is CASSSVPVGRIHNEQFF. CDR3 nucleotide sequence: TGTGCCAGCAGTTCCGTCCCGGTGGGGCGCATACACAATGAGCAGTTCTTC.